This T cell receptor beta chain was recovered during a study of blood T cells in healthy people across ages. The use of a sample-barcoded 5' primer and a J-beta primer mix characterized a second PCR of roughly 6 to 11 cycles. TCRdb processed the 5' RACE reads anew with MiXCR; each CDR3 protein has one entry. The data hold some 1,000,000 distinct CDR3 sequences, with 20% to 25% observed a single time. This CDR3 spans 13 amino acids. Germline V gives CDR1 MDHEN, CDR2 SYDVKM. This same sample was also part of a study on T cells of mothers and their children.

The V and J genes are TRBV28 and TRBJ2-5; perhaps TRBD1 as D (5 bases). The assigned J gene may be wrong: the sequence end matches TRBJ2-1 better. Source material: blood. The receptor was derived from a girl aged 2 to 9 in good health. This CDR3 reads CASSSRQWNEQFF. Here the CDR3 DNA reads TGTGCCAGCAGTTCAAGACAGTGGAATGAGCAGTTCTTC.